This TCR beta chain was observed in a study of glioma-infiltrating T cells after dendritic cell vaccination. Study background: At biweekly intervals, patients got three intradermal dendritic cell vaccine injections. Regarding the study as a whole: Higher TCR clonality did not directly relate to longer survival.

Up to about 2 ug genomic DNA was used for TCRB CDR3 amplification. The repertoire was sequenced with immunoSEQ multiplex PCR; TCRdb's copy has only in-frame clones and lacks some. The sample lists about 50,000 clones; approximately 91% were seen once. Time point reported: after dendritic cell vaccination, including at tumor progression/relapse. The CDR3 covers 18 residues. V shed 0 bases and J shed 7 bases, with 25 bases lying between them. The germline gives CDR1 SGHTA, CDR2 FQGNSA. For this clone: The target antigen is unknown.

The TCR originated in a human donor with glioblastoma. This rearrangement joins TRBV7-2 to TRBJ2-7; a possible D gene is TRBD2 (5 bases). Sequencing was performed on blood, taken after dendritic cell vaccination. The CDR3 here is CASSLAPRTASRVGEQYF. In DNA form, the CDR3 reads TGTGCCAGCAGCTTAGCGCCTCGTACGGCTAGCCGGGTTGGGGAGCAGTACTTC.